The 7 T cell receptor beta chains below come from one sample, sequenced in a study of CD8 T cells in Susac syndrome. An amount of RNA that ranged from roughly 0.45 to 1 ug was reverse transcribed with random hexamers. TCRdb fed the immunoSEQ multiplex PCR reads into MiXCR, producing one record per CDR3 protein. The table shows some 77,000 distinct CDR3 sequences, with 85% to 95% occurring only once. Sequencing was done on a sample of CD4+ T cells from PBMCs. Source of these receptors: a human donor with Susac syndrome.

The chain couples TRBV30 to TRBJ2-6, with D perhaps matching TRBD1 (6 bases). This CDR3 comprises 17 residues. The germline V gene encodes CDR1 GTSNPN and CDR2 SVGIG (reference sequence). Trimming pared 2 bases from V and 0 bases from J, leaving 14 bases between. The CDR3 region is CAWSRPRGSSGANVLTF. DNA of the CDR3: TGTGCCTGGAGTCGGCCCAGGGGAAGCTCTGGGGCCAACGTCCTGACTTTC.

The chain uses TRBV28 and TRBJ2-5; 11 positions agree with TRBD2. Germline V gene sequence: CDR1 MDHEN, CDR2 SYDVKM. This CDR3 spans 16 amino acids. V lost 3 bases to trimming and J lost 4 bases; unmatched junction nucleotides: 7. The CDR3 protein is CASSFLSGGAVETQYF. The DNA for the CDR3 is TGTGCCAGCAGTTTCCTTAGCGGGGGGGCCGTAGAGACCCAGTACTTC.

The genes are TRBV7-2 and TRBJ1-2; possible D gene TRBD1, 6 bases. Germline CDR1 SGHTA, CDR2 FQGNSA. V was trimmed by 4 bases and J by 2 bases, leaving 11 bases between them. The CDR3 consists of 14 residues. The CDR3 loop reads CASSSTGTNYGYTF. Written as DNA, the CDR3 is TGTGCCAGCAGCTCCACAGGGACGAACTATGGCTACACCTTC.

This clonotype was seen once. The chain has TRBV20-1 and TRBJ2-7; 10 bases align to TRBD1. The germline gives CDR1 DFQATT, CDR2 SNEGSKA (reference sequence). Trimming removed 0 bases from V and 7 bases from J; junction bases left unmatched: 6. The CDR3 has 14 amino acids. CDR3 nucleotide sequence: TGCAGTGCTAGAGAGACAGGGGGCAGATGGGAGCAGTACTTC. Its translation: CSARETGGRWEQYF.

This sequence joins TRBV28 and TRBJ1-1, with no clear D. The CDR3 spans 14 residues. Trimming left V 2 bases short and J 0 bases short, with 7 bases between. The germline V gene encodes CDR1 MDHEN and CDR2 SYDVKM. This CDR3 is CASSLQAVNTEAFF. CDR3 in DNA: TGTGCCAGCAGTTTACAGGCAGTGAACACTGAAGCTTTCTTT.

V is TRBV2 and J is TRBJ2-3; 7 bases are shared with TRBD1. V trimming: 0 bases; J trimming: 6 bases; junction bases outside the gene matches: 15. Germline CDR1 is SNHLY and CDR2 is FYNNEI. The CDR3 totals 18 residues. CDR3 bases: TGTGCCAGCAGTGAAGCGCGAGACAGGGCGGCGGGTAGGGATACGCAGTATTTT. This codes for CASSEARDRAAGRDTQYF.

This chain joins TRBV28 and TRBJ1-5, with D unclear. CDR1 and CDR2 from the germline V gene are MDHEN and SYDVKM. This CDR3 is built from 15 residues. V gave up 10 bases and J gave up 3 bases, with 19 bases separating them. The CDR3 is CATRPFTTNNQPQHF. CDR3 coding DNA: TGTGCCACAAGGCCGTTTACTACCAACAATCAGCCCCAGCATTTT.